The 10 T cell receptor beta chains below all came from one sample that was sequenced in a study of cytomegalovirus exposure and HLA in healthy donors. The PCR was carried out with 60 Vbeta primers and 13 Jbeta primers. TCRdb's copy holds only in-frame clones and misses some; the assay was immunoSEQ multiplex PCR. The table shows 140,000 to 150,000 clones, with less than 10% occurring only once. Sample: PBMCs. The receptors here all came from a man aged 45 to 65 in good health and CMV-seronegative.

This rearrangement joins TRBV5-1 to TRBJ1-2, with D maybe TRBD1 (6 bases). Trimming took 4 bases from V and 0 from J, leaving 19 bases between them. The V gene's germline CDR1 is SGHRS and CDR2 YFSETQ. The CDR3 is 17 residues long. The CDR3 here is CASSPYTTGSANYGYTF. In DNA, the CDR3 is TGCGCCAGCAGCCCGTACACCACAGGGTCCGCTAACTATGGCTACACCTTC.

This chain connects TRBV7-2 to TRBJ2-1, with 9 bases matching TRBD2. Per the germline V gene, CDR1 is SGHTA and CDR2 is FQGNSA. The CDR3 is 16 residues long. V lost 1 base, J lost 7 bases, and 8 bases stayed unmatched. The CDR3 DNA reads TGTGCCAGCAGCTTAGGAGGTAGCGGGAGTTTGAATGAGCAGTTCTTC. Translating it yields CASSLGGSGSLNEQFF.

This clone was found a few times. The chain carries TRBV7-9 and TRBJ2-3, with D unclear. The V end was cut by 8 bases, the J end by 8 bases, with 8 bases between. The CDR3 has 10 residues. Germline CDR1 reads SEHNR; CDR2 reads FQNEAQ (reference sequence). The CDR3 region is CASAITTQYF. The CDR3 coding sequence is TGTGCCAGCGCTATCACTACGCAGTATTTT. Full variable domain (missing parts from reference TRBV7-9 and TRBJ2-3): DTGVSQNPRHKITKRGQNVTFRCDPISEHNRLYWYRQTLGQGPEFLTYFQNEAQLEKSRLLSDRFSAERPKGSFSTLEIQRTEQGDSAMYLCASAITTQYFGPGTRLTVL.

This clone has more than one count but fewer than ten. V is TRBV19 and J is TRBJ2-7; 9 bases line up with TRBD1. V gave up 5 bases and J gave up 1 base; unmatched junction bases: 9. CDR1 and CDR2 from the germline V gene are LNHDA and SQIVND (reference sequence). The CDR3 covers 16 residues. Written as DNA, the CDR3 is TGTGCCAGTAGTTCATCCGGGACAGGGCGTTCCTACGAGCAGTACTTC. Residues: CASSSSGTGRSYEQYF.

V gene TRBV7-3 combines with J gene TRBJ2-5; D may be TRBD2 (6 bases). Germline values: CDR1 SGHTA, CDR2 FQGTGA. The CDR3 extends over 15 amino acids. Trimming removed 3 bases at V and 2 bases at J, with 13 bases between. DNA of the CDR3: TGTGCCAGCAGCTTCGCGCCCGGGGGTCAAGAGACCCAGTACTTC. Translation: CASSFAPGGQETQYF.

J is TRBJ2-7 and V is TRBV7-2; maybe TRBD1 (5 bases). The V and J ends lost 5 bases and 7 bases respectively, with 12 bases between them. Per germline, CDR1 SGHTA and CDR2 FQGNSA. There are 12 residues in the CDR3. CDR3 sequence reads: CASSQAGREQYF. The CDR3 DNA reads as TGTGCCAGCAGCCAAGCAGGGCGAGAGCAGTACTTC.

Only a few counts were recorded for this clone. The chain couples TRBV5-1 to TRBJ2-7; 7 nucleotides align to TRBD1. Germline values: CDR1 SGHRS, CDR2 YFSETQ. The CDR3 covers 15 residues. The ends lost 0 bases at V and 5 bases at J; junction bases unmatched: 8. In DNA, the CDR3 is TGCGCCAGCAGCTTGGGACAGGGCTTCCTGGACGAGCAGTACTTC. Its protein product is CASSLGQGFLDEQYF.

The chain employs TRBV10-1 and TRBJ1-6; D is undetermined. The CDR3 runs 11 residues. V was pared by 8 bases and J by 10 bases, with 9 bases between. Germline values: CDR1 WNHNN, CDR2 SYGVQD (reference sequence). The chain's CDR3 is CASPGYSPLHF. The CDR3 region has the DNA TGCGCCAGCCCCGGGTACTCACCCCTCCACTTT.

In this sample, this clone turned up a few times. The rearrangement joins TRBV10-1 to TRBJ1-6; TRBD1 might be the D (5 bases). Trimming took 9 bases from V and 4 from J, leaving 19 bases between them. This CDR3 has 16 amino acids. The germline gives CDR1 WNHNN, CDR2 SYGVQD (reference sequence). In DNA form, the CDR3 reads TGCGCCAGGGCGGCCGAGACAGAGAAATATAATTCACCCCTCCACTTT. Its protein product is CARAAETEKYNSPLHF.

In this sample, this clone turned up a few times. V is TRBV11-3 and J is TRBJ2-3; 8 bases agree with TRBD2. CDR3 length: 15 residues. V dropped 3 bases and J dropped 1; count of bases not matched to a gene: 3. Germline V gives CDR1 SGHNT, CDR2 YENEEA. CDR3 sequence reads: CASSFSGARTDTQYF. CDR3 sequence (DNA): TGTGCCAGCAGCTTTAGCGGGGCCCGCACAGATACGCAGTATTTT.